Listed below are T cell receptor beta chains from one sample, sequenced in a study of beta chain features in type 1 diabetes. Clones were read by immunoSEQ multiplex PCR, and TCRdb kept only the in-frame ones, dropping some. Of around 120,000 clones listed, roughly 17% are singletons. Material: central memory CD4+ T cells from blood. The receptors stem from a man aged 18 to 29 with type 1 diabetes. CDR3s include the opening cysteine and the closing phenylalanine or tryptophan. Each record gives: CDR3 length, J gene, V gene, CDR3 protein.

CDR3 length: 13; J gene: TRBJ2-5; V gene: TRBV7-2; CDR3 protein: CASSETGAETQYF
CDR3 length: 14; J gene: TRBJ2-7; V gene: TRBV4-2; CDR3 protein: CASSGLKGTYEQYF
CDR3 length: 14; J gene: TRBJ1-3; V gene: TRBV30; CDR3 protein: CAWSSPGGRNTIYF
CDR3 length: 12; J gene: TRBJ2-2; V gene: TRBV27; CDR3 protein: CASSNRLGELFF
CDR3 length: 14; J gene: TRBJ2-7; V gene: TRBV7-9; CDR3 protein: CASSPDGQAPGQYF
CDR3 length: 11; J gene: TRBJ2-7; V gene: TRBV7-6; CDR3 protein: CASSDQYEQYF
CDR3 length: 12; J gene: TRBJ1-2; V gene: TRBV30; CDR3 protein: CAWSVGGTGYTF
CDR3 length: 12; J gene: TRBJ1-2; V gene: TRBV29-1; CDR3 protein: CSGWTGEDGYTF
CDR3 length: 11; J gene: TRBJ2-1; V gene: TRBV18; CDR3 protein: CASSIRDEQFF
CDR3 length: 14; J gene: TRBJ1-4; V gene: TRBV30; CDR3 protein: CAWNRDRGNEKLFF
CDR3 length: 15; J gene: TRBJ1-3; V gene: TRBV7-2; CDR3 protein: CASSTRQHSGNTIYF
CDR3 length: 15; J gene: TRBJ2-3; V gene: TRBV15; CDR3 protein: CATSPPGQRTDTQYF
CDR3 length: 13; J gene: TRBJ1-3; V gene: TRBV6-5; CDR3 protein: CASSYSVRNTIYF
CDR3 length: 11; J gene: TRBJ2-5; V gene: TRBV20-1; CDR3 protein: CSARPLETQYF
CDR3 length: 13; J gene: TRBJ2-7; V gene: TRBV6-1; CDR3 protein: CASSARTVYEQYF
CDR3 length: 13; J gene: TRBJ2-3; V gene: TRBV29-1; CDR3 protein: CSVGGGSADTQYF
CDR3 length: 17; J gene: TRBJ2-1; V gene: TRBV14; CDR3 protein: CASSPLPGLAEDNEQFF
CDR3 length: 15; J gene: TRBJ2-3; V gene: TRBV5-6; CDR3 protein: CASSRLAGDEDTQYF
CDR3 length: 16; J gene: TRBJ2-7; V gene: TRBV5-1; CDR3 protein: CASSPQISSGLYEQYF
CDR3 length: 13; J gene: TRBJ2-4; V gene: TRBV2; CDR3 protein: CASSWGGGSIQYF
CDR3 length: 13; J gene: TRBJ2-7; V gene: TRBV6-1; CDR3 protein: CASSEVQTTEQYF
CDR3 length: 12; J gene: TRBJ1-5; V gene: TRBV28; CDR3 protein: CASHIGGQPQHF
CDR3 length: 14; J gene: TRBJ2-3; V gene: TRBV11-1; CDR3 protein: CASSLGSSSNTQYF
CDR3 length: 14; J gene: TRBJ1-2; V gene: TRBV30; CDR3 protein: CAWRPFGAGYGYTF
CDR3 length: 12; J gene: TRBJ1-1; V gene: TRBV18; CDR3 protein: CASSPDGLKAFF
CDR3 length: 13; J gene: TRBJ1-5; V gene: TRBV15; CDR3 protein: CATSRDTNQPQHF
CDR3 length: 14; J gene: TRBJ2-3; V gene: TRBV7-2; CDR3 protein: CASSPGQGTDTQYF
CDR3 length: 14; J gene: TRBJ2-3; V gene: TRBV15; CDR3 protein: CATSREDLLDTQYF
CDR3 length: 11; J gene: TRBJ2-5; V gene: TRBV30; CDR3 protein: CAWSVWETQYF
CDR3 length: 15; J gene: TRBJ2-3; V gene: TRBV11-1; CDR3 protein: CASSRTSGSTDTQYF
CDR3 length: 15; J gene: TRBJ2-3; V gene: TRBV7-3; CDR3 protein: CASSTGTDPEYTQYF
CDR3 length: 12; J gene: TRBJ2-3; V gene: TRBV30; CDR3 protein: CAWSLDFYTQYF
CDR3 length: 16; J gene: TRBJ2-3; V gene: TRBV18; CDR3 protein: CASSPLQEGGTDTQYF
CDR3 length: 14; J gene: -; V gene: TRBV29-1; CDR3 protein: CSVVGSPGGSEQYF
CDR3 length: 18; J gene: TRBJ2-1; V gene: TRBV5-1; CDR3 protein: CASSRSPPGLLNYNEQFF
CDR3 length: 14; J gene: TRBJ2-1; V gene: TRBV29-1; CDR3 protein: CSVEEGGSYNEQFF
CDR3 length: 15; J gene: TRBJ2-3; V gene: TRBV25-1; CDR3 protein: CASSPNLGSTDTQYF
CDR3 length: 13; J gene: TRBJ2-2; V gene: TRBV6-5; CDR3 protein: CASSFPYTGELFF
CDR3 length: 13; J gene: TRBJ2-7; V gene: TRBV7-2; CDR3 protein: CASSLQSSYEQYF
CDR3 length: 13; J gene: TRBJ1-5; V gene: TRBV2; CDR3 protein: CASSEIREQPQHF
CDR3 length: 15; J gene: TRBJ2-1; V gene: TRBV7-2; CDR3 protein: CASSLDATGPNEQFF
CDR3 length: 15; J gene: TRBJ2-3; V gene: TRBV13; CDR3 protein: CASSYPRASTDTQYF
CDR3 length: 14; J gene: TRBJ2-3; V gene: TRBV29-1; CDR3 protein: CSVLRTGGTDTQYF
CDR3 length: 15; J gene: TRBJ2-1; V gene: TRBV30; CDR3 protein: CAWNGGSGAGNEQFF
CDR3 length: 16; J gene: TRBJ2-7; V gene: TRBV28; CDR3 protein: CASSAFISPGSYEQYF
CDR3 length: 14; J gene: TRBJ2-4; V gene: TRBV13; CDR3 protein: CASSPDGQGNIQYF
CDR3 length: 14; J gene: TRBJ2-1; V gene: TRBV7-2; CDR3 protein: CASSPGLERREQFF
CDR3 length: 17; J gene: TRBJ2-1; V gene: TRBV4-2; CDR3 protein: CASSQEGLAGMGNEQFF
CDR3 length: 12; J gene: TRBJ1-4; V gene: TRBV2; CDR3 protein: CASSEAKEKLFF
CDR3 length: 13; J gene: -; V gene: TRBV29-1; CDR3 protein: CSATLVHRGEQYF
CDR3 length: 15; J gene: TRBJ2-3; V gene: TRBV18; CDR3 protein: CASSPDLTRTDTQYF
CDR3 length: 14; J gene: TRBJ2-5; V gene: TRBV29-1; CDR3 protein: CSVERDGPEETQYF
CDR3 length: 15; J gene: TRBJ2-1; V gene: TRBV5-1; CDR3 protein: CASSSGTGGWNEQFF
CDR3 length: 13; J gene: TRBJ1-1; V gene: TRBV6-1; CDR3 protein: CASRVDRDTEAFF